These T cell receptor beta chains were read from a single sample in a study of CD8 T cells in Susac syndrome. TCRdb recomputed calls from the immunoSEQ multiplex PCR reads with MiXCR, one row per CDR3 protein. The sample lists approximately 130,000 distinct CDR3 sequences, 85% to 95% seen once, with 0.095% to 0.1% in the top ten. The material sequenced was CD4+ T cells from PBMCs. All receptors derive from a human donor in good health. Both conserved end residues are part of each CDR3. The D gene is left open where the match is weak. Some rows mark clone size as missing; the rest say once, few, many or name a class of expanded clone.

size,J,D,V,DNA,CDR3
NA,TRBJ1-5,NA,TRBV2,TGTGCCAGCAGTGCCGTCAGGGACGGTCAGCCCCAGCATTTT,CASSAVRDGQPQHF
NA,TRBJ1-1,NA,TRBV10-3,TGTGCCATCAGTGAGTCGAAGGGGGTTAAGAACACTGAAGCTTTCTTT,CAISESKGVKNTEAFF
NA,TRBJ1-2,NA,TRBV18,TGTGCCAGCTCACCGTCCGCAGATAACTATGGCTACACCTTC,CASSPSADNYGYTF
NA,TRBJ2-5,TRBD2,TRBV20-1,TGCAGTGCTAGGGGTAGCGGGCAGGCAGGGACCCAGTACTTC,CSARGSGQAGTQYF
NA,TRBJ1-1,TRBD1,TRBV29-1,TGCAGCGTCATTGGGGAGGACAGGGGTGGAACTGAAGCTTTCTTT,CSVIGEDRGGTEAFF
NA,TRBJ2-1,NA,TRBV30,TGTGCCTGGAGTGTAGGTCTCTCTTCCTACAATGAGCAGTTCTTC,CAWSVGLSSYNEQFF
NA,TRBJ2-1,NA,TRBV18,TGTGCCAGCTCACCTTCAGGGATGGATGAGCAGTTCTTC,CASSPSGMDEQFF
NA,TRBJ1-1,NA,TRBV6-2/TRBV6-3,TGTGCCAGCCCGGCATCTCACACTGAAGCTTTCTTT,CASPASHTEAFF
NA,TRBJ2-6,NA,TRBV2,TGTGCCAGCAGTGTGGGGGGTGCTGGGGCCAACGTCCTGACTTTC,CASSVGGAGANVLTF
NA,TRBJ2-7,NA,TRBV3-1,TGTGCCAGCAGCCAAGGTGGAAATTTGAGGGACAAACTCTACGAGCAGTACTTC,CASSQGGNLRDKLYEQYF
once,TRBJ2-7,NA,TRBV12-3/TRBV12-4,TGTGCCAGCAGTTCTAGGCCCGGGCTCTGGGGGGCGGGTGATCGGTTATCCTACGAGCAGTACTTC,CASSSRPGLWGAGDRLSYEQYF
NA,TRBJ2-6,TRBD2,TRBV7-9,TGTGCCAGCAGAAAACTAGCGGGAGGGCCTCCTGGGGCCAACGTCCTGACTTTC,CASRKLAGGPPGANVLTF
NA,TRBJ2-2,NA,TRBV6-6,TGTGCCAGCAGTTACTCGGGTGACGGGAACACCGGGGAGCTGTTTTTT,CASSYSGDGNTGELFF
NA,TRBJ1-2,TRBD1,TRBV9,TGTGCCAGCAGCGGCCTTCGACAGGGAGTCCCATATGTCTATGGCTACACCTTC,CASSGLRQGVPYVYGYTF
NA,TRBJ1-1,NA,TRBV3-1,TGTGCCAGCAGCCTGGGGCCCCTGAACACTGAAGCTTTCTTT,CASSLGPLNTEAFF
NA,TRBJ2-7,NA,TRBV7-2,TGTGCCAGCAGCCGGCAGGGGGGAGGGTACGTGCAGTACTTC,CASSRQGGGYVQYF
NA,TRBJ2-6,NA,TRBV6-5,TGTGCCAGCAGTTACGGGACTGATAGCTCTGGGGCCAACGTCCTGACTTTC,CASSYGTDSSGANVLTF
NA,TRBJ2-1,NA,TRBV27,TGTGCCAGCAGTACACCAGGGACCAACTCCTACAATGAGCAGTTCTTC,CASSTPGTNSYNEQFF
NA,TRBJ1-2,NA,TRBV28,TGTGCCAGCAGTTTAAGCGTAGGGGGGATCTATGGCTACACCTTC,CASSLSVGGIYGYTF
NA,TRBJ1-2,NA,TRBV3-1,TGTGCCAGCAGCCAAATCGGTGGGTCTGGCTACACCTTC,CASSQIGGSGYTF
NA,TRBJ2-1,NA,TRBV20-1,TGCAGTGCCAGCCTCGGGTACAGCTCCTACAATGAGCAGTTCTTC,CSASLGYSSYNEQFF
NA,TRBJ2-1,TRBD2,TRBV6-2/TRBV6-3,TGTGCCAGCAACCCTGGGACTAGCGGGAGGCGTTACAATGAGCAGTTCTTC,CASNPGTSGRRYNEQFF
few,TRBJ2-7,NA,TRBV7-9,TGTGCCAGCAGCTTAGGACAGGAAAACTCCTACGAGCAGTACTTC,CASSLGQENSYEQYF
NA,TRBJ1-2,NA,TRBV7-2,TGTGCCAGCAGCGATATGTCGGGCACAACTAACTATGGCTACACCTTC,CASSDMSGTTNYGYTF
NA,TRBJ1-5,NA,TRBV6-5,TGTGCCAGCAGTTACTCGATATCTGATCAGCCCCAGCATTTT,CASSYSISDQPQHF
NA,TRBJ2-5,TRBD2,TRBV5-1,TGCGCCAGCAGCTTGGGACTAGCGGAAGGGTCTGAGACCCAGTACTTC,CASSLGLAEGSETQYF
NA,TRBJ2-1,NA,TRBV20-1,TGCAGTGCAACCGGGGCCTCAAGGAAGGGCAATGAGCAGTTCTTC,CSATGASRKGNEQFF
NA,TRBJ2-3,TRBD2,TRBV12-3/TRBV12-4,TGTGCCAGCAGTCGACTAGCGGGAGAACCAGATACGCAGTATTTT,CASSRLAGEPDTQYF
NA,TRBJ2-7,TRBD1,TRBV4-3,TGCGCCAGCCGGACAGGGGCGCCCTACGAGCAGTACTTC,CASRTGAPYEQYF
NA,TRBJ2-3,NA,TRBV15,TGTGCCACCAGCAGTGGTCAAGCAGGGGCGCTCATAGCAGATACGCAGTATTTT,CATSSGQAGALIADTQYF